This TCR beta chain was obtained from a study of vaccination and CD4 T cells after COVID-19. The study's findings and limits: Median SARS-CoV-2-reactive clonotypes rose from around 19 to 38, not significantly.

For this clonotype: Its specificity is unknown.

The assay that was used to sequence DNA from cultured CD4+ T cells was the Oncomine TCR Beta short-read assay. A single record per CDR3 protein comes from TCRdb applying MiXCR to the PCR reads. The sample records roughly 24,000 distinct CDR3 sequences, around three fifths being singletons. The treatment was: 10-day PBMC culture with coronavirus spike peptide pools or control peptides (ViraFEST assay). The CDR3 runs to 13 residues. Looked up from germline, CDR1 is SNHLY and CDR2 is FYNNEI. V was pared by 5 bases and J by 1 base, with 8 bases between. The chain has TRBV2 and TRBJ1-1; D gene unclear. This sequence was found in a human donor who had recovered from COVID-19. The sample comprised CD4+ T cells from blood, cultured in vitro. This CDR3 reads CASSPPGNTEAFF. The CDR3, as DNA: TGTGCCAGCAGTCCTCCGGGGAACACTGAAGCTTTCTTT.